Listed below are T cell receptor beta chains from one sample, sequenced in a study of blood T cells in healthy people across ages. TCRdb ran MiXCR on the 5' RACE reads and lists one entry per CDR3 protein. The sample carries around 1,500,000 distinct CDR3 sequences, roughly 27% recorded once. What was sequenced was blood. The receptors derive from a woman aged 25 to 39 in good health. CDR3s include the opening cysteine and the closing phenylalanine or tryptophan. A D gene is named only where the DNA matches it firmly. A clone size is listed for some rows: how often the clone was seen (once, few, many), or a class if it is expanded.

d_call | j_call | v_call | clone_size | cdr3_nt | cdr3_aa
TRBD1 | TRBJ2-5 | TRBV5-1 | few | TGCGCCAGCAGCGAGGGGACAGGGCGGGGAGAGACCCAGTACTTC | CASSEGTGRGETQYF
- | TRBJ1-2 | TRBV18 | once | TGTGCCAGCTCACCGGGCCCCTATGGCAACACCTTC | CASSPGPYGNTF
- | TRBJ2-7 | TRBV10-3 | few | TGTGCCACCAGGACTGGCAGGGACGACGAGCAGTACTTC | CATRTGRDDEQYF
TRBD1 | TRBJ2-7 | TRBV24-1 | few | TGTGCCACCAGTGATTCCCGGGACAGGGGTCCCACCTACGAGCAGTACTTC | CATSDSRDRGPTYEQYF
- | TRBJ2-7 | TRBV28 | - | TGTGCCAGCAGTTTCGGTTCAGGGGTCAGTGAGCAGTACTTC | CASSFGSGVSEQYF
- | TRBJ2-1 | TRBV2 | - | TGTGCCAGCAGACGACAGCGCCCTTACAATGAGCAGTTCTTC | CASRRQRPYNEQFF
TRBD1 | TRBJ1-1 | TRBV27 | few | TGTGCCAGCAGTTCGCAGACAGGGATGAACACTGAAGCTTTCTTT | CASSSQTGMNTEAFF
- | TRBJ1-2 | TRBV2 | - | TGTGCCAGCAGTCAGGGCCTCCACTATGGCTACACCTTC | CASSQGLHYGYTF
- | TRBJ2-2 | TRBV4-2 | - | TGTGCCAGCAGCCAAGGATATCCCGGGGAGCTGTTTTTT | CASSQGYPGELFF
- | TRBJ2-1 | TRBV12-3/TRBV12-4 | few | TGTGCCAGCAGGGCCGACACTTACAATGAGCAGTTCTTC | CASRADTYNEQFF
- | TRBJ1-2 | TRBV20-1 | few | TGCAGTGCTCCGGCCCCCTATGGCTACACCTTC | CSAPAPYGYTF
- | TRBJ2-5 | TRBV3-1 | - | TGTGCCAGCAGCCCAGAGGGCCCGGGACGGGTGTACTTC | CASSPEGPGRVYF
- | TRBJ1-6 | TRBV28 | few | TGTGCCAGCAGTTTTAGGGGGGCGAAGCTTTCACCCCTCCACTTT | CASSFRGAKLSPLHF
- | TRBJ2-7 | TRBV20-1 | - | TGCAGTGCTTTCTTCCGGACCTGGCAGTACTTC | CSAFFRTWQYF
- | TRBJ2-7 | TRBV5-1 | many | TGCGCCAGCAGCCAACAGACTAGTAACTCCGAGCAGTACTTC | CASSQQTSNSEQYF
- | TRBJ2-7 | TRBV20-1 | many | TGCAGTGCTAGAGATCTTCAGGGCGGGTACGAGCAGTACTTC | CSARDLQGGYEQYF
- | TRBJ1-1 | TRBV11-1 | once | TGTGCCAGCAGCTCAGCCATCCGGGGAAAGGCTTTCTTT | CASSSAIRGKAFF
- | TRBJ1-5 | TRBV20-1 | many | TGCAGTGCTAGTCGCAGCAATCAGCCCCAGCATTTT | CSASRSNQPQHF
- | TRBJ2-5 | TRBV29-1 | many | TGCAGCGGGTCTCCGGGCTATGAGGAGACCCAGTACTTC | CSGSPGYEETQYF
TRBD2 | TRBJ2-3 | TRBV20-1 | few | TGCAGTGCTAGTACTAGCGGGAGCCCAGATACGCAGTATTTT | CSASTSGSPDTQYF
TRBD1 | TRBJ2-7 | TRBV6-1 | few | TGTGCCAGCGTGAAGGATAGGACAGGGGAGACCTACGAGCAGTACTTC | CASVKDRTGETYEQYF
- | TRBJ1-1 | TRBV7-9 | - | TGTGCCAGCAGCTTAGCGTTCAGCCTGAACACTGAAGCTTTCTTT | CASSLAFSLNTEAFF
- | TRBJ2-3 | TRBV20-1 | few | TGCAGTGCCCCGGACGACCAGAACACAGATACGCAGTATTTT | CSAPDDQNTDTQYF
TRBD1 | TRBJ2-7 | TRBV6-5 | many | TGTGCCAGCAGTTACGGACAGGGGGAATACGAGCAGTACTTC | CASSYGQGEYEQYF
- | TRBJ1-4 | TRBV5-6 | few | TGTGCCAGCAGCTTTGAGGGGCCTAATGAAAAACTGTTTTTT | CASSFEGPNEKLFF
TRBD2 | TRBJ2-1 | TRBV11-3 | few | TGTGCCAGCAGCCCCCGAGCGGGGCCCCTCAATGAGCAGTTCTTC | CASSPRAGPLNEQFF
TRBD1 | TRBJ2-7 | TRBV3-1 | - | TGTGCCAGCAGCCAATTACAGGGGGCATCCTACGAGCAGTACTTC | CASSQLQGASYEQYF
TRBD2 | TRBJ2-2 | TRBV10-2 | few | TGCGCCAGCAGTGAATGGCGGGGGGGTAGAACCGGGGAGCTGTTTTTT | CASSEWRGGRTGELFF
- | TRBJ1-1 | TRBV11-2 | - | TGTGCCAGCAGCTGGACGGCTGAAGCTTTCTTT | CASSWTAEAFF
- | TRBJ1-1 | TRBV2 | - | TGTGCCAGCAGTGAACGGCTCGGGACTGAAGCTTTCTTT | CASSERLGTEAFF
- | TRBJ1-2 | TRBV15 | many | TGTGCCACCAGCAGAGACTTCTATGGCTACACCTTC | CATSRDFYGYTF
TRBD1 | TRBJ2-7 | TRBV28 | - | TGTGCCAGCCTGGTACGACAGGGGGGAAGGCGGGAGCAGTACTTC | CASLVRQGGRREQYF
- | TRBJ2-3 | TRBV7-2 | - | TGTGCCAGCAGCTTAGCGCTGGGCGGGATAGATACGCAGTATTTT | CASSLALGGIDTQYF
- | TRBJ1-2 | TRBV7-2 | - | TGTGCCAGCACCCTACAGGGAGGGGATGGCTACACCTTC | CASTLQGGDGYTF
TRBD1 | TRBJ1-2 | TRBV28 | - | TGTGCCAGCGGTCGTAACGTTGGGACAGGGGGCTATGGCTACACCTTC | CASGRNVGTGGYGYTF
TRBD1 | TRBJ1-1 | TRBV27 | - | TGTGCCAGCAGACTCCACTTGGACAGGGACACTGAAGCTTTCTTT | CASRLHLDRDTEAFF
TRBD2 | TRBJ2-4 | TRBV7-2 | - | TGTGCCAGCAGCGCGCCGGGACTAGTCCCCATTCAGTACTTC | CASSAPGLVPIQYF
TRBD1 | TRBJ2-5 | TRBV5-1 | many | TGCGCCAGCAGCTCTACCGGGACAGGGGTAGACGAGACCCAGTACTTC | CASSSTGTGVDETQYF
- | TRBJ2-7 | TRBV4-2 | - | TGTGCCAGCAGCCAACCTGGCCCCTACGAGCAGTACTTC | CASSQPGPYEQYF
- | TRBJ1-1 | TRBV5-1 | - | TGCGCCAGCAGCCCGCTGGGCAACTTGAACACTGAAGCTTTCTTT | CASSPLGNLNTEAFF
- | TRBJ2-7 | TRBV12-3/TRBV12-4 | - | TGTGCCAGCAGTTTAGACGGTCAGGCGACATACGAGCAGTACTTC | CASSLDGQATYEQYF
- | TRBJ2-2 | TRBV29-1 | once | TGCAGCGTCGTGCGACACGACACCGGGGAGCTGTTTTTT | CSVVRHDTGELFF
- | TRBJ1-1 | TRBV5-8 | - | TGTGCCAGCAGCTTATATAGGCCGAGGGGGAACACTGAAGCTTTCTTT | CASSLYRPRGNTEAFF
- | TRBJ2-4 | TRBV7-2 | - | TGTGCCAGCAGCCCCTTACCGGGACTCAGCTCCTACAATGAGCAGTACTTC | CASSPLPGLSSYNEQYF
- | TRBJ2-5 | TRBV3-1 | once | TGTGCCAGCAGCCGTTGGACTGGTGACGGGGGGACCCAGTACTTC | CASSRWTGDGGTQYF
- | TRBJ2-5 | TRBV20-1 | few | TGCAGTGTCCAGTCGGATGGAGAGACCCAGTACTTC | CSVQSDGETQYF
TRBD1 | TRBJ2-7 | TRBV15 | - | TGTGCCACCAGCAGAGACCAACCCGGGACAGGTTCCTACGAGCAGTACTTC | CATSRDQPGTGSYEQYF
- | TRBJ1-1 | TRBV3-1 | - | TGTGCCAGCAGCCAGGGTCCCTGGGGCACTGAAGCTTTCTTT | CASSQGPWGTEAFF
- | TRBJ1-2 | TRBV16 | - | TGTGCCAGCAGCCGATATGGGCAGCCTGCTAACTATGGCTACACCTTC | CASSRYGQPANYGYTF
- | TRBJ1-2 | TRBV4-1 | - | TGCGCCAGCAGCCAAATACAGAACTATGGCTACACCTTC | CASSQIQNYGYTF
- | TRBJ2-1 | TRBV7-2 | - | TGTGCCACCGGACAAGAGCAGTTCTTC | CATGQEQFF
- | TRBJ1-1 | TRBV11-2 | - | TGTGCCAGCAACTCAGATACCGGGTGGGGGACTGAAGCTTTCTTT | CASNSDTGWGTEAFF
- | TRBJ1-1 | TRBV20-1 | - | TGCAGTGCGGATCGACAGGACGACACTGAAGCTTTCTTT | CSADRQDDTEAFF